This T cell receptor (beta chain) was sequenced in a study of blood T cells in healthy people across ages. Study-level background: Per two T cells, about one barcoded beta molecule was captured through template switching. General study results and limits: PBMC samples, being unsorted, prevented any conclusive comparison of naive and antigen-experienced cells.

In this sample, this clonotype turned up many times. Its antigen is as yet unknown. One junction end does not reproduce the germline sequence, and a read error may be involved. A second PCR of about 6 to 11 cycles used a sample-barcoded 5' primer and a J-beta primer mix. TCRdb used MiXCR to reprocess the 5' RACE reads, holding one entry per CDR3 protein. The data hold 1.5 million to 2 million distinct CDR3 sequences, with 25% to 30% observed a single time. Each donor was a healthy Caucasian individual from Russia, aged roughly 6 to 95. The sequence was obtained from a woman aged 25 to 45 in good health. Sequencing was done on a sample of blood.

The CDR3 DNA follows: TGCGCCAGCAGCTTCGGGGGGAAAAACATTCAGTACTTC. Protein product: CASSFGGKNIQYF. This chain joins TRBV7-2 and TRBJ2-4; TRBD2 matches 7 bases. From germline, CDR1 is SGHTA and CDR2 FQGNSA. This CDR3 spans 13 amino acids.